The rows below give T cell receptor beta chains drawn from one sample of a study of blood T cell repertoires in COVID-19. Produced via immunoSEQ multiplex PCR; TCRdb's table is partial and in-frame only. The sample has some 65,000 clones, roughly 92% seen once. What was sequenced was peripheral blood. The source is a man in his 70s with active COVID-19. The CDR3 runs from the conserved cysteine through the conserved F or W. The order of the fields is J gene, D gene, clone size, V gene, CDR3 protein, CDR3 DNA. A D gene is named only where the DNA matches it firmly. Expanded clones are given a class, and other clones once, few, many or no size at all.

j_call: TRBJ1-1
d_call: TRBD1
clone_size: NA
v_call: TRBV5-6
cdr3_aa: CASSLEGADTEAFF
cdr3_nt: TGTGCCAGCAGCTTGGAGGGGGCTGACACTGAAGCTTTCTTT

j_call: TRBJ1-5
d_call: NA
clone_size: NA
v_call: TRBV5-8
cdr3_aa: CASRSRQGVGQPQHF
cdr3_nt: TGTGCCAGCAGGTCTCGCCAGGGTGTAGGTCAGCCCCAGCATTTT

j_call: TRBJ2-2
d_call: NA
clone_size: NA
v_call: TRBV6-2/TRBV6-3
cdr3_aa: CASSRNPWVEAYTGELFF
cdr3_nt: TGTGCCAGCAGCCGGAACCCCTGGGTGGAGGCTTATACCGGGGAGCTGTTTTTT

j_call: TRBJ1-4
d_call: TRBD1
clone_size: NA
v_call: TRBV6-6
cdr3_aa: CASTNRGMSEKLFF
cdr3_nt: TGTGCCAGCACCAACAGGGGCATGAGTGAAAAACTGTTTTTT

j_call: TRBJ2-2
d_call: TRBD2
clone_size: NA
v_call: TRBV5-1
cdr3_aa: CASSLGLAGGPSANTGELFF
cdr3_nt: TGCGCCAGCAGCTTGGGACTAGCGGGGGGGCCTTCGGCGAACACCGGGGAGCTGTTTTTT

j_call: TRBJ1-4
d_call: TRBD1
clone_size: NA
v_call: TRBV27
cdr3_aa: CASSSRTGANEKLFF
cdr3_nt: TGTGCCAGCAGTTCAAGGACAGGCGCCAATGAAAAACTGTTTTTT

j_call: TRBJ2-2
d_call: NA
clone_size: NA
v_call: TRBV19
cdr3_aa: CASSPGLPLNTGELFF
cdr3_nt: TGTGCCAGTAGTCCTGGACTACCCCTCAACACCGGGGAGCTGTTTTTT

j_call: TRBJ2-2
d_call: NA
clone_size: NA
v_call: TRBV5-1
cdr3_aa: CASSSGDVAGELFF
cdr3_nt: TGCGCCAGCAGCTCGGGGGACGTGGCCGGGGAGCTGTTTTTT

j_call: TRBJ2-7
d_call: NA
clone_size: NA
v_call: TRBV5-8
cdr3_aa: CASSLAQVYEQYF
cdr3_nt: TGTGCCAGCAGCTTGGCCCAGGTATACGAGCAGTACTTC

j_call: TRBJ1-3
d_call: NA
clone_size: NA
v_call: TRBV28
cdr3_aa: CASSFFPGQSVGNTIYF
cdr3_nt: TGTGCCAGCAGTTTTTTCCCCGGACAGAGCGTCGGAAACACCATATATTTT

j_call: TRBJ1-1
d_call: NA
clone_size: NA
v_call: TRBV24-1
cdr3_aa: CATSDWQNRAFF
cdr3_nt: TGTGCCACCAGTGATTGGCAGAATCGCGCTTTCTTT

j_call: TRBJ2-5
d_call: NA
clone_size: NA
v_call: TRBV5-1
cdr3_aa: CASSPEPGVQETQYF
cdr3_nt: TGCGCCAGCAGTCCCGAACCGGGGGTTCAAGAGACCCAGTACTTC

j_call: TRBJ2-3
d_call: TRBD1
clone_size: NA
v_call: TRBV6-4
cdr3_aa: CASSEGQGADTQYF
cdr3_nt: TGTGCCAGCAGTGAGGGACAGGGGGCAGATACGCAGTATTTT

j_call: TRBJ2-1
d_call: NA
clone_size: NA
v_call: TRBV6-5
cdr3_aa: CASTGSGVRNEQFF
cdr3_nt: TGTGCCAGCACGGGTTCGGGGGTTCGCAATGAGCAGTTCTTC

j_call: TRBJ2-7
d_call: TRBD1
clone_size: NA
v_call: TRBV5-1
cdr3_aa: CASSERTGAHEQYF
cdr3_nt: TGCGCCAGCAGCGAGAGGACAGGGGCCCACGAGCAGTACTTC

j_call: TRBJ1-5
d_call: NA
clone_size: NA
v_call: TRBV2
cdr3_aa: CASSEFGGKSNQPQHF
cdr3_nt: TGTGCCAGCAGTGAATTTGGGGGGAAAAGCAATCAGCCCCAGCATTTT

j_call: TRBJ1-3
d_call: NA
clone_size: NA
v_call: TRBV20-1
cdr3_aa: CSASIFSGNTIYF
cdr3_nt: TGCAGTGCTAGTATCTTCTCTGGAAACACCATATATTTT

j_call: TRBJ2-1
d_call: NA
clone_size: NA
v_call: TRBV5-1
cdr3_aa: CASSLVDEGMRQFF
cdr3_nt: TGCGCCAGCAGCTTGGTGGACGAGGGTATGAGGCAGTTCTTC

j_call: TRBJ2-7
d_call: TRBD2
clone_size: NA
v_call: TRBV5-6
cdr3_aa: CASSFSGLAGVEQYF
cdr3_nt: TGTGCCAGCAGCTTTTCGGGACTAGCGGGGGTTGAGCAGTACTTC

j_call: TRBJ2-3
d_call: NA
clone_size: NA
v_call: TRBV20-1
cdr3_aa: CSARLRNTQYF
cdr3_nt: TGCAGTGCTAGATTGAGGAATACGCAGTATTTT

j_call: TRBJ1-4
d_call: TRBD1
clone_size: NA
v_call: TRBV10-3
cdr3_aa: CAISDPGQGNEKLFF
cdr3_nt: TGTGCCATCAGTGATCCGGGACAGGGGAACGAAAAACTGTTTTTT

j_call: TRBJ2-1
d_call: NA
clone_size: NA
v_call: TRBV4-1
cdr3_aa: CASSQGTLRSSYNEQFF
cdr3_nt: TGCGCCAGCAGCCAAGGAACCCTCCGGAGCTCCTACAATGAGCAGTTCTTC

j_call: TRBJ1-2
d_call: NA
clone_size: NA
v_call: TRBV27
cdr3_aa: CASSLSPWYGYTF
cdr3_nt: TGTGCCAGCAGTTTGAGCCCCTGGTATGGCTACACCTTC

j_call: TRBJ1-4
d_call: TRBD1
clone_size: NA
v_call: TRBV5-1
cdr3_aa: CASSLGTGEEKLFF
cdr3_nt: TGCGCCAGCAGCTTGGGGACAGGCGAGGAAAAACTGTTTTTT

j_call: TRBJ1-1
d_call: TRBD1
clone_size: NA
v_call: TRBV10-3
cdr3_aa: CATTTGTNTEAFF
cdr3_nt: TGTGCCACCACGACAGGGACGAACACTGAAGCTTTCTTT

j_call: TRBJ1-2
d_call: TRBD1
clone_size: NA
v_call: TRBV2
cdr3_aa: CASSARQGPYGYTF
cdr3_nt: TGTGCCAGCAGTGCCAGACAGGGGCCGTATGGCTACACCTTC

j_call: TRBJ1-6
d_call: TRBD1
clone_size: NA
v_call: TRBV7-8
cdr3_aa: CASSRNRGVDSPLHF
cdr3_nt: TGTGCCAGCAGCCGTAACAGGGGGGTAGATTCACCCCTCCACTTT

j_call: TRBJ2-5
d_call: TRBD2
clone_size: NA
v_call: TRBV3-1/TRBV3-2
cdr3_aa: CASSQGFSSAGGLETQYF
cdr3_nt: TGTGCCAGCAGCCAAGGTTTCAGTTCAGCGGGGGGCTTGGAGACCCAGTACTTC

j_call: TRBJ1-1
d_call: TRBD1
clone_size: NA
v_call: TRBV5-1
cdr3_aa: CASTLAGQGEGTEAFF
cdr3_nt: TGCGCCAGCACCTTGGCAGGACAGGGGGAAGGCACTGAAGCTTTCTTT

j_call: TRBJ1-3
d_call: NA
clone_size: NA
v_call: TRBV2
cdr3_aa: CASKRVGGSGNTIYF
cdr3_nt: TGTGCCAGCAAGAGGGTGGGAGGCTCTGGAAACACCATATATTTT

j_call: TRBJ2-7
d_call: NA
clone_size: NA
v_call: TRBV19
cdr3_aa: CASSIEAVSSYEQYF
cdr3_nt: TGTGCCAGTAGTATAGAGGCGGTAAGCTCCTACGAGCAGTACTTC

j_call: TRBJ2-1
d_call: TRBD2
clone_size: NA
v_call: TRBV20-1
cdr3_aa: CSASGLAGGPNEQFF
cdr3_nt: TGCAGTGCTAGTGGACTAGCGGGGGGACCCAATGAGCAGTTCTTC

j_call: TRBJ2-3
d_call: TRBD1
clone_size: NA
v_call: TRBV14
cdr3_aa: CASSQGFITKGQGKRTDTQYF
cdr3_nt: TGTGCCAGCAGCCAAGGATTCATTACTAAAGGACAGGGGAAACGCACAGATACGCAGTATTTT

j_call: TRBJ2-1
d_call: NA
clone_size: once
v_call: TRBV4-1
cdr3_aa: CASSQTGSSYNEQFF
cdr3_nt: TGCGCCAGCAGCCAAACGGGGAGCTCCTACAATGAGCAGTTCTTC

j_call: TRBJ2-1
d_call: NA
clone_size: NA
v_call: TRBV5-4
cdr3_aa: CASSPGLYNEQFF
cdr3_nt: TGTGCCAGCAGCCCGGGACTCTACAATGAGCAGTTCTTC

j_call: TRBJ1-5
d_call: NA
clone_size: NA
v_call: TRBV11-2
cdr3_aa: CASSLVAGGIGGQPQHF
cdr3_nt: TGTGCCAGCAGCTTAGTGGCAGGAGGGATTGGCGGTCAGCCCCAGCATTTT

j_call: TRBJ2-5
d_call: TRBD1
clone_size: NA
v_call: TRBV27
cdr3_aa: CASSRWTGARQETQYF
cdr3_nt: TGTGCCAGCAGCCGCTGGACAGGGGCTCGCCAAGAGACCCAGTACTTC

j_call: TRBJ1-5
d_call: NA
clone_size: once
v_call: TRBV7-8
cdr3_aa: CASSLVPEGSNQPQHF
cdr3_nt: TGTGCCAGCAGCTTAGTCCCGGAGGGTAGCAATCAGCCCCAGCATTTT

j_call: TRBJ2-3
d_call: TRBD2
clone_size: NA
v_call: TRBV11-3
cdr3_aa: CASSFEISGRTDTQYF
cdr3_nt: TGTGCCAGCAGCTTCGAAATTAGCGGGAGGACAGATACGCAGTATTTT

j_call: TRBJ1-5
d_call: TRBD1
clone_size: once
v_call: TRBV7-2
cdr3_aa: CASSPGGAGGVNQPQHF
cdr3_nt: TGTGCCAGCAGCCCCGGGGGAGCAGGGGGCGTCAATCAGCCCCAGCATTTT

j_call: TRBJ2-2
d_call: NA
clone_size: NA
v_call: TRBV7-9
cdr3_aa: CASSNSLQLYTGELFF
cdr3_nt: TGTGCCAGCAGCAACAGCCTCCAGCTGTACACCGGGGAGCTGTTTTTT

j_call: TRBJ2-1
d_call: NA
clone_size: NA
v_call: TRBV9
cdr3_aa: CASSPRLGAYNEQFF
cdr3_nt: TGTGCCAGCAGCCCACGACTAGGGGCATACAATGAGCAGTTCTTC

j_call: TRBJ2-5
d_call: TRBD2
clone_size: NA
v_call: TRBV15
cdr3_aa: CATSRGAGGVQETQYF
cdr3_nt: TGTGCCACCAGCAGAGGGGCGGGGGGAGTCCAAGAGACCCAGTACTTC

j_call: TRBJ2-2
d_call: TRBD2
clone_size: NA
v_call: TRBV3-1/TRBV3-2
cdr3_aa: CASSQGLAGLRSTGELFF
cdr3_nt: TGTGCCAGCAGCCAAGGCCTAGCGGGGCTTAGGAGCACCGGGGAGCTGTTTTTT

j_call: TRBJ2-2
d_call: TRBD2
clone_size: NA
v_call: TRBV3-1/TRBV3-2
cdr3_aa: CASSQPSGGANTGELFF
cdr3_nt: TGTGCCAGCAGCCAACCTAGCGGGGGAGCGAACACCGGGGAGCTGTTTTTT

j_call: TRBJ2-2
d_call: TRBD1
clone_size: NA
v_call: TRBV11-2
cdr3_aa: CASSWTGGSLGTGELFF
cdr3_nt: TGTGCCAGCAGCTGGACAGGGGGCTCCCTGGGCACCGGGGAGCTGTTTTTT

j_call: TRBJ1-1
d_call: NA
clone_size: NA
v_call: TRBV21-1
cdr3_aa: CASSKTFAGVLVTEAFF
cdr3_nt: TGTGCCAGCAGCAAAACGTTCGCAGGGGTATTAGTCACTGAAGCTTTCTTT

j_call: TRBJ1-5
d_call: NA
clone_size: NA
v_call: TRBV4-1
cdr3_aa: CASSLPGGEDQPQHF
cdr3_nt: TGCGCCAGCAGCCTACCGGGAGGAGAAGATCAGCCCCAGCATTTT

j_call: TRBJ2-5
d_call: TRBD1
clone_size: NA
v_call: TRBV5-4
cdr3_aa: CASSFNRGQETQYF
cdr3_nt: TGTGCCAGCAGTTTTAACAGGGGGCAAGAGACCCAGTACTTC

j_call: TRBJ1-5
d_call: NA
clone_size: few
v_call: TRBV19
cdr3_aa: CASSIVLGDNQPQHF
cdr3_nt: TGTGCCAGTAGTATAGTATTAGGGGACAATCAGCCCCAGCATTTT

j_call: TRBJ2-5
d_call: NA
clone_size: NA
v_call: TRBV9
cdr3_aa: CASSVAIPGSGETQYF
cdr3_nt: TGTGCCAGCAGCGTAGCTATTCCGGGGAGTGGAGAGACCCAGTACTTC

j_call: TRBJ1-1
d_call: NA
clone_size: once
v_call: TRBV20-1
cdr3_aa: CSASTVRNTEAFF
cdr3_nt: TGCAGTGCTAGTACAGTTCGGAATACTGAAGCTTTCTTT

j_call: TRBJ2-1
d_call: TRBD2
clone_size: NA
v_call: TRBV7-8
cdr3_aa: CASSLDISGDSYNEQFF
cdr3_nt: TGTGCCAGCAGCTTAGATATTAGCGGGGACTCCTACAATGAGCAGTTCTTC